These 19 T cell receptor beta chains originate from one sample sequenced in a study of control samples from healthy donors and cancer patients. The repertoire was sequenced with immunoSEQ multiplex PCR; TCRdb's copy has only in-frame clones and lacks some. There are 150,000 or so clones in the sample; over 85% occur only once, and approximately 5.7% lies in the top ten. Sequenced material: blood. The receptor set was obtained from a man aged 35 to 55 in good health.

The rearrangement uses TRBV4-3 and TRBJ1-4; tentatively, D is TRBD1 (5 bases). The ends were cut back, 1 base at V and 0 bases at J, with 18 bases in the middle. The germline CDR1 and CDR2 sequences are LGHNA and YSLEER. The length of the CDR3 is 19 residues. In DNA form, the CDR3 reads TGCGCCAGCAGCCAAGTAAGGGCTGGTCTAGGGGCAACTAATGAAAAACTGTTTTTT. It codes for CASSQVRAGLGATNEKLFF.

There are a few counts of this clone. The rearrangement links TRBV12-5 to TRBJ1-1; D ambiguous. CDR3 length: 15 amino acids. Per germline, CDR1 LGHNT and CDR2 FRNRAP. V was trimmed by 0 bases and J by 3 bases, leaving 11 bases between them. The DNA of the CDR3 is TGTGCTAGTGGTTTGGTACTTGGGGTGGACACTGAAGCTTTCTTT. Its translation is CASGLVLGVDTEAFF.

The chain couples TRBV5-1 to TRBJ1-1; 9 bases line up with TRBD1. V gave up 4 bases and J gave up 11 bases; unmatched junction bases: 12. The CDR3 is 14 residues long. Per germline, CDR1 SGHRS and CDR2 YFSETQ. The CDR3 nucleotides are TGCGCCAGCAGCGTCACCGGGGACAGGGTGGATGCTTTCTTT. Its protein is CASSVTGDRVDAFF.

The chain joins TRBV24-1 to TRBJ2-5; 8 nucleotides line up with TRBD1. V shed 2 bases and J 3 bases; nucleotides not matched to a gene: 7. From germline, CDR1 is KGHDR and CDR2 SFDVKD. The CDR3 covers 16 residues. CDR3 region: CATSDYGRTGKETQYF. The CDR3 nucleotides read TGTGCCACCAGTGATTACGGTCGGACAGGGAAAGAGACCCAGTACTTC.

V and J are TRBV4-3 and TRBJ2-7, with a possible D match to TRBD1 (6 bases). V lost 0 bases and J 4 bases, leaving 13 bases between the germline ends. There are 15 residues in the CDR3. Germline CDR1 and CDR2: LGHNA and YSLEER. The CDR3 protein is CASSQEGQSIYEQYF. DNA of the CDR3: TGCGCCAGCAGCCAAGAAGGACAGAGTATATACGAGCAGTACTTC.

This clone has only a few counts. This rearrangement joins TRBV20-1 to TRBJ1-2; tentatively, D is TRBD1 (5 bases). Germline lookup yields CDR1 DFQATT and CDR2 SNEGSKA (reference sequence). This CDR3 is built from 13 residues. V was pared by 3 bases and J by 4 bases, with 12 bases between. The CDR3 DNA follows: TGCAGTGCTAGTGGGACGCCTGGCTATGGCTACACCTTC. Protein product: CSASGTPGYGYTF.

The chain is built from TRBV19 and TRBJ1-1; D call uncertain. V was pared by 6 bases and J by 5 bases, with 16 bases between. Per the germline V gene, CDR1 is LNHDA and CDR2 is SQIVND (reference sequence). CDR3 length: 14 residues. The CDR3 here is CASREGVWGTEAFF. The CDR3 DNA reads TGTGCCAGTAGGGAGGGAGTCTGGGGAACTGAAGCTTTCTTT.

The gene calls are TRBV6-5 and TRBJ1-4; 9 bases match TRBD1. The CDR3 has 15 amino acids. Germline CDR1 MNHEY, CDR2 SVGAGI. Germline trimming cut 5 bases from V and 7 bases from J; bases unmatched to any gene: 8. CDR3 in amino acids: CASSPGTGKGEKLFF. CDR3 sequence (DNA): TGTGCCAGCAGTCCCGGGACAGGGAAGGGTGAAAAACTGTTTTTT.

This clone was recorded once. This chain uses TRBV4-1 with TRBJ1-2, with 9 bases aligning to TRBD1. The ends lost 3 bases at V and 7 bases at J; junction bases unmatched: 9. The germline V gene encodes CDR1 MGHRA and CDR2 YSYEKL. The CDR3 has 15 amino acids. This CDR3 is CASSHPGQGTFGYTF. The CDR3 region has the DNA TGCGCCAGCAGCCACCCGGGACAGGGAACATTTGGCTACACCTTC.

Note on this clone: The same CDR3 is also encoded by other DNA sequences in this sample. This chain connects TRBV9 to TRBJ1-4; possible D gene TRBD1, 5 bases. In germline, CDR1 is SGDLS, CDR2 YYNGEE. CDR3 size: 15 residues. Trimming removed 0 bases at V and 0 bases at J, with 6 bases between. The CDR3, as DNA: TGTGCCAGCAGCGTAGGGGGGTCAACTAATGAAAAACTGTTTTTT. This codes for CASSVGGSTNEKLFF.

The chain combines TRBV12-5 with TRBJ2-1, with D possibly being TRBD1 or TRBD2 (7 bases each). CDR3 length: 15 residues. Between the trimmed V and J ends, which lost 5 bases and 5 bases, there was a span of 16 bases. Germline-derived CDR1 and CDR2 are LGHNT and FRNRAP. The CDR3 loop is CASGLGEGQNNEQFF. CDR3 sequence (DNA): TGTGCTAGTGGTCTGGGGGAGGGACAGAACAATGAGCAGTTCTTC.

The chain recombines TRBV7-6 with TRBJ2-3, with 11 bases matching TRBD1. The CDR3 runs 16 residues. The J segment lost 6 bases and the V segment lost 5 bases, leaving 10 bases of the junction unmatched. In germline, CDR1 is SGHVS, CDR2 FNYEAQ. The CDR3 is CASSPGTGGNFDTQYF. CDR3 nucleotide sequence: TGTGCCAGCAGCCCTGGGACAGGGGGTAATTTTGATACGCAGTATTTT.

The CDR3 reads CASSRDNGRNQPQHF. The CDR3 region has the DNA TGTGCCAGCAGCCGGGACAATGGCCGTAATCAGCCCCAGCATTTT. The chain joins TRBV2 to TRBJ1-5; perhaps TRBD1 as D (6 bases). V lost 6 bases and J lost 4, with 16 bases in between. The CDR3 is 15 residues long. CDR1 is SNHLY and CDR2 is FYNNEI in the germline V gene.

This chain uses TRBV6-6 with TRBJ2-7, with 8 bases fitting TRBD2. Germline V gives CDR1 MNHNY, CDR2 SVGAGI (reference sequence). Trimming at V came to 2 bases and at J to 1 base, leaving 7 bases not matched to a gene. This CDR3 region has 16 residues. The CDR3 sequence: CASSYERGPSSYEQYF. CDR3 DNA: TGTGCCAGCAGTTACGAGCGGGGGCCCTCATCCTACGAGCAGTACTTC.

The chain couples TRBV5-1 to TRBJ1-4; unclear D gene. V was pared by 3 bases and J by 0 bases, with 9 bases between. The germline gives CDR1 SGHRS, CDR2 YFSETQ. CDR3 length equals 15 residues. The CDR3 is CASSSDFATNEKLFF. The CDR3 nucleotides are TGCGCCAGCAGCTCGGACTTTGCAACTAATGAAAAACTGTTTTTT.

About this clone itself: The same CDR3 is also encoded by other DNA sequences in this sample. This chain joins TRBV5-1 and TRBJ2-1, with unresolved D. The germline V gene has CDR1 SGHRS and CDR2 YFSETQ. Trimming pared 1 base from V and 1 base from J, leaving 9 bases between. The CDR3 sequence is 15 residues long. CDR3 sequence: CASSLSAGSYNEQFF. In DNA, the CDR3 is TGCGCCAGCAGCTTGTCTGCAGGTTCCTACAATGAGCAGTTCTTC. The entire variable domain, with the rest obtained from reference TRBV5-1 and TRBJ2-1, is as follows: KAGVTQTPRYLIKTRGQQVTLSCSPISGHRSVSWYQQTPGQGLQFLFEYFSETQRNKGNFPGRFSGRQFSNSRSEMNVSTLELGDSALYLCASSLSAGSYNEQFFGPGTRLTVL.

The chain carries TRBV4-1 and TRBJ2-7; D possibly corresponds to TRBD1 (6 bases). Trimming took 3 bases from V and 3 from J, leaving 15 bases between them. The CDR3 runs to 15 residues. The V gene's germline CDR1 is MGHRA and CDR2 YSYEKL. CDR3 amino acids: CASSQVRTEGYEQYF. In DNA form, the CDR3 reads TGCGCCAGCAGCCAGGTTCGGACAGAGGGCTACGAGCAGTACTTC.

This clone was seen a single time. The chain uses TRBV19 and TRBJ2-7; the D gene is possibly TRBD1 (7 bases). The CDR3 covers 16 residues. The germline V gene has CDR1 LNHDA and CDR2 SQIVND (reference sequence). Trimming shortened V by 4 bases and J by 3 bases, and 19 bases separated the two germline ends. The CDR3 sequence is CASSTHKQGTYYEQYF. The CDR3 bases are TGTGCCAGTAGTACCCACAAACAGGGGACTTACTACGAGCAGTACTTC.

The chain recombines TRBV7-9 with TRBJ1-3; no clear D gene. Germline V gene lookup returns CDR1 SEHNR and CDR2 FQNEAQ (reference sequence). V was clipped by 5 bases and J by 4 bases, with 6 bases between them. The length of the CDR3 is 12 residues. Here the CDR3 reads CASSPTGNTIYF. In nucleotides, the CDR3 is TGTGCCAGCAGCCCGACAGGAAACACCATATATTTT.